The T cell receptor (beta chain) under discussion was sequenced for a study of T-cell reconstitution after alpha-beta-depleted transplantation in children. Unique molecular identifiers were built into the TCRbeta library. One entry per CDR3 protein results from TCRdb running MiXCR on the PCR reads. Here the sample spans some 830,000 distinct CDR3 sequences, about 16% being singletons. Germline CDR1 and CDR2: SQVTM and ANQGSEA. The V end was cut by 3 bases, the J end by 1 base, with 12 bases between. CDR3 length: 14 amino acids. The table lists this clonotype with many counts. This TCR derives from a male patient between 5 and 17 years old who had a stem cell transplant for acute lymphoblastic leukemia, so the T cells may come from the graft donor. The rearrangement uses TRBV29-1 and TRBJ2-5; unclear D gene. The starting material was PBMCs, mostly from graft donor cells, obtained 360 days after TCRalphabeta/CD19-depleted stem cell transplant. Written as DNA, the CDR3 is TGCAGCGTTGAGGGTGGGCACGTCCAAGAGACCCAGTACTTC. This codes for CSVEGGHVQETQYF.